This record looks at one T cell receptor beta chain sequence and its context. This entry belongs to a study of T cell responses to AZD1222 COVID-19 vaccine. Across the study: The analysis combined second doses at about 4 or about 12 weeks.

The method was immunoSEQ multiplex PCR; TCRdb's version includes in-frame clones alone and lacks a portion of them. Among more than 95,000 clones listed, around nine tenths were seen once. The germline V and J ends were trimmed by 1 base and 3 bases, with 10 bases remaining between them. Germline loops: CDR1 SGHTA, CDR2 FQGNSA. The CDR3 extends over 14 amino acids. The sample was peripheral blood, taken on day 0 of AZD1222 vaccination. This receptor was obtained from an adult in good health. The rearrangement uses TRBV7-2 and TRBJ2-7, with D possibly TRBD1 on 7 matching bases. CDR3 DNA sequence: TGTGCCAGCAGCTTAGGGAGGGGGCTCTACGAGCAGTACTTC. Its protein is CASSLGRGLYEQYF.